This T cell receptor beta chain was profiled in a study of CD4+ T cells in melanoma. V gave up 4 bases and J gave up 6 bases, with 11 bases separating them. Germline CDR1 and CDR2: SGHRS and YFSETQ. The length of the CDR3 is 13 residues. The method was immunoSEQ multiplex PCR; TCRdb's version includes in-frame clones alone and lacks a portion of them. Counted here are some 50,000 clones, approximately 92% occurring once; the ten biggest clones make up approximately 10%. The V call is TRBV5-1, the J call TRBJ2-1; D not certain. The receptor's source is a human donor with melanoma. Sequencing used peripheral blood. As DNA, the CDR3 is TGCGCCAGCAGCATAGGACGGCCCAATGAGCAGTTCTTC. This gives the protein CASSIGRPNEQFF. The full variable domain, its missing parts supplied by reference TRBV5-1 and TRBJ2-1, is KAGVTQTPRYLIKTRGQQVTLSCSPISGHRSVSWYQQTPGQGLQFLFEYFSETQRNKGNFPGRFSGRQFSNSRSEMNVSTLELGDSALYLCASSIGRPNEQFFGPGTRLTVL.